This entry concerns a single TCR beta chain. What it binds is not known. The source of the sample is a study of shared clonotypes between healthy human individuals. Findings and limits, study-wide: The authors expected sequencing depth to affect clonotype sharing among donors.

It was across several immunoSEQ plates that each subset's genomic DNA was evenly split. DNA from unsorted PBMC was sequenced on ten immunoSEQ deep assay plates. Libraries were prepared by immunoSEQ multiplex PCR; TCRdb keeps only in-frame clonotypes and omits some of them. The sample has hundreds of thousands of clones; around 76% are singletons. The source of this sequence is a woman aged 40 to 50 in good health. Some clones in this sample may be carry-over from other donors' samples. The source material was PBMCs.

The CDR3 here is CASSSPPSFKNTGELFF. In DNA form, the CDR3 reads TGCGCCAGCAGCTCCCCCCCTAGCTTCAAGAACACCGGGGAGCTGTTTTTT. The chain recombines TRBV5-1 with TRBJ2-2, with D possibly TRBD2 on 5 matching bases. The CDR3 sequence is 17 residues long. Germline assignment: CDR1 SGHRS and CDR2 YFSETQ. V lost 3 bases and J lost 1, with 16 bases in between. Supplemented by reference TRBV5-1 and TRBJ2-2, the full variable domain reads KAGVTQTPRYLIKTRGQQVTLSCSPISGHRSVSWYQQTPGQGLQFLFEYFSETQRNKGNFPGRFSGRQFSNSRSEMNVSTLELGDSALYLCASSSPPSFKNTGELFFGEGSRLTVL.